This T cell receptor beta chain was profiled in a study of blood T cell repertoires in COVID-19. Whole-study context: Samples taken during acute and convalescent COVID-19 were collected in the United States, Italy and Spain. Sources were T cells, B-cell-depleted T cells, or PBMCs; the material itself was cDNA or gDNA.

There are 12 residues in the CDR3. Trimming stripped 3 bases from V and 4 bases from J, with 5 bases between. The count of this clone is one. How the authors handled the data: It was from reference gene primer amplification that nucleated cell counts were estimated. Produced via immunoSEQ multiplex PCR; TCRdb's table is partial and in-frame only. V, J and clone size were drawn from that table, and D and trimming were deduced from the DNA. Here the sample spans approximately 100,000 clones, 71% being singletons. Material: peripheral blood. This receptor was taken from a human donor with acute or convalescent COVID-19. The donor label of this sample is uncertain. The chain carries TRBV12-3 or TRBV12-4 and TRBJ2-3; D gene uncertain. The CDR3 reads CASSFGPDTQYF. CDR3 DNA sequence: TGTGCCAGCAGTTTCGGTCCAGATACGCAGTATTTT.